A single sample gave rise to the 19 T cell receptor beta chains below, sequenced in a study of T cell repertoires in cytomegalovirus infection. The antigens of these receptors remain unknown. In TCRdb, the reads were re-called with MiXCR into one record per CDR3 protein. The table includes about 500,000 distinct CDR3 sequences, about 33% detected once. Sequencing used cultured PBMCs, obtained from culture after CMV antigen stimulation. Receptors were obtained from a human donor in good health (CMV status not recorded). Some clones in this sample may be carry-over from other donors' samples.

This clonotype occurred a few times. J is TRBJ1-2 and V is TRBV19; D gene uncertain. Looked up from germline, CDR1 is LNHDA and CDR2 is SQIVND (reference sequence). The V end was cut by 10 bases, the J end by 3 bases, with 15 bases between. The CDR3 extends over 13 amino acids. CDR3 protein: CAIYLGIDYGYTF. The CDR3 DNA follows: TGTGCCATCTATTTGGGGATCGACTATGGCTACACCTTC. Variable domain in full (rest from reference TRBV19 and TRBJ1-2): DGGITQSPKYLFRKEGQNVTLSCEQNLNHDAMYWYRQDPGQGLRLIYYSQIVNDFQKGDIAEGYSVSREKKESFPLTVTSAQKNPTAFYLCAIYLGIDYGYTFGSGTRLTVV.

Here the CDR3 reads CATSRAPGWDTQYF. CDR3 coding DNA: TGTGCCACCAGCAGAGCCCCAGGGTGGGATACGCAGTATTTT. The chain employs TRBV15 and TRBJ2-3; D might be TRBD1 (5 bases). V was clipped by 1 base and J by 6 bases, with 11 bases between them. The CDR3 length is 14 residues. Germline CDR1 LNHNV, CDR2 YYDKDF (reference sequence). Full variable domain (missing parts from reference TRBV15 and TRBJ2-3): DAMVIQNPRYQVTQFGKPVTLSCSQTLNHNVMYWYQQKSSQAPKLLFHYYDKDFNNEADTPDNFQSRRPNTSFCFLDIRSPGLGDTAMYLCATSRAPGWDTQYFGPGTRLTVL.

The rearrangement joins TRBV4-1 to TRBJ2-7, with 10 bases fitting TRBD2. The J segment lost 2 bases and the V segment lost 0 bases, leaving 10 bases of the junction unmatched. CDR3 length: 18 amino acids. CDR1 and CDR2 from the germline V gene are MGHRA and YSYEKL. The CDR3 DNA reads as TGCGCCAGCAGCCAAGATCCACCAACTAGCGGGATGGCCTACGAGCAGTACTTC. It yields the protein CASSQDPPTSGMAYEQYF.

V gene TRBV12-3 or TRBV12-4 combines with J gene TRBJ2-6, with unresolved D. V was shortened by 10 bases and J by 2 bases, with 12 bases between the two germline ends. The CDR3 totals 14 residues. This chain's CDR3 is CATSRLAGANVLTF. CDR3 DNA sequence: TGTGCCACTTCTCGGCTCGCTGGGGCCAACGTCCTGACTTTC.

The V gene is TRBV5-6, the J gene TRBJ2-7; the D call may be TRBD1 or TRBD2 (5 bases each). Germline lookup yields CDR1 SGHDT and CDR2 YYEEEE. This CDR3 spans 15 amino acids. V lost 2 bases and J 7 bases, leaving 19 bases between the germline ends. The CDR3 DNA is TGTGCCAGCAGCTTCTCTGACATGGGACCTGGGGAGCAGTACTTC. Translation gives CASSFSDMGPGEQYF.

The chain joins TRBV4-3 to TRBJ2-4; 11 bases align to TRBD1. The CDR3 loop spans 18 amino acids. Germline CDR1 LGHNA, CDR2 YSLEER. Trimming removed 0 bases from V and 7 bases from J; junction bases left unmatched: 11. The CDR3 sequence: CASSQERTGGASTNIQYF. In DNA form, the CDR3 reads TGCGCCAGCAGCCAAGAGCGGACAGGGGGCGCGAGTACGAACATTCAGTACTTC.

The chain uses TRBV10-3 and TRBJ2-1; the D gene is possibly TRBD2 (6 bases). Germline assignment: CDR1 ENHRY and CDR2 SYGVKD. The CDR3 has 15 residues. V lost 1 base, J lost 5 bases, and 12 bases lay in between. The CDR3 DNA sequence: TGTGCCATCAGTGAGTTTGGCCGGGAGAACAATGAGCAGTTCTTC. It codes for CAISEFGRENNEQFF.

This clonotype was detected only a few times. The chain has TRBV7-9 and TRBJ1-3; D is unresolved. CDR3 length: 14 amino acids. Germline CDR1 reads SEHNR; CDR2 reads FQNEAQ (reference sequence). The ends were cut back, 5 bases at V and 4 bases at J, with 12 bases in the middle. The CDR3 DNA follows: TGTGCCAGCAGCGGCAAGGGAATGGGAAACACCATATATTTT. Protein: CASSGKGMGNTIYF.

This clonotype came up a few times. This chain joins TRBV28 and TRBJ2-6, with 9 bases matching TRBD2. V lost 3 bases, J lost 0 bases, and 12 bases stayed unmatched. The CDR3 totals 20 residues. Germline V gene lookup returns CDR1 MDHEN and CDR2 SYDVKM. CDR3 DNA sequence: TGTGCCAGCAGTTTTGGAGTTTTAGCGGGAGCACTCTCTGGGGCCAACGTCCTGACTTTC. This codes for CASSFGVLAGALSGANVLTF.

The J gene is TRBJ2-2, the V gene TRBV7-8; a possible D gene is TRBD1 (6 bases). The germline V gene encodes CDR1 SGHVS and CDR2 FQNEAQ. CDR3 length: 16 amino acids. The V gene lost 5 bases and the J gene lost 4 bases, with 17 bases spanning the gap. The CDR3 DNA sequence: TGTGCCAGCAGCCAGTGGTTGGGGGCCCCCACCGGGGAGCTGTTTTTT. Amino acids: CASSQWLGAPTGELFF. Filled out from reference TRBV7-8 and TRBJ2-2, the complete variable domain reads GAGVSQSPRYKVAKRGQDVALRCDPISGHVSLFWYQQALGQGPEFLTYFQNEAQLDKSGLPSDRFFAERPEGSVSTLKIQRTQQEDSAVYLCASSQWLGAPTGELFFGEGSRLTVL.

The chain recombines TRBV6-8 with TRBJ2-5, with D uncertain. From germline, CDR1 is MNHGY and CDR2 SAAAGT. V gave up 0 bases and J gave up 1 base, with 9 bases separating them. This CDR3 spans 15 amino acids. CDR3 protein: CASSYSERPQETQYF. CDR3 sequence (DNA): TGTGCCAGCAGTTACTCCGAGAGGCCCCAAGAGACCCAGTACTTC.

This clonotype was counted only a few times. This chain joins TRBV4-1 and TRBJ2-1, with D maybe TRBD2 (5 bases). The V end lost 3 bases, the J end lost 4 bases, and 16 bases lay between the germline ends. The germline V gene encodes CDR1 MGHRA and CDR2 YSYEKL. The CDR3 covers 16 residues. Here the CDR3 DNA reads TGCGCCAGCAGCCAGGAGGAGCGCGGCGCATACAATGAGCAGTTCTTC. Translation gives CASSQEERGAYNEQFF.

J is TRBJ2-4 and V is TRBV6-1; D uncertain. The V gene lost 5 bases and the J gene lost 0 bases, with 8 bases spanning the gap. Germline CDR1 and CDR2: MNHNS and SASEGT. The CDR3 is made up of 14 amino acids. Here the CDR3 reads CASSYLGAKNIQYF. The CDR3 nucleotides are TGTGCCAGCAGTTATTTAGGAGCCAAAAACATTCAGTACTTC.

In this sample, this clonotype turned up a few times. The genes are TRBV7-2 and TRBJ2-7; no clear D gene. Trimming shortened V by 1 base and J by 4 bases, and 11 bases separated the two germline ends. Germline V gene data show CDR1 as SGHTA and CDR2 as FQGNSA. The CDR3 contains 14 residues. CDR3 sequence reads: CASSLDLTAYEQYF. The CDR3 DNA is TGTGCCAGCAGCTTAGACTTGACCGCGTACGAGCAGTACTTC.

The chain joins TRBV7-8 to TRBJ2-7; tentative D call: TRBD1 (6 bases). Trimming removed 6 bases at V and 5 bases at J, with 17 bases between. The CDR3 is 14 residues long. Germline V gene lookup returns CDR1 SGHVS and CDR2 FQNEAQ. The CDR3 nucleotides read TGTGCCAGCAGGGGAACCGAAGGGGGTGACGAGCAGTACTTC. It is translated as CASRGTEGGDEQYF. The full variable domain, with the rest looked up from reference TRBV7-8 and TRBJ2-7, is GAGVSQSPRYKVAKRGQDVALRCDPISGHVSLFWYQQALGQGPEFLTYFQNEAQLDKSGLPSDRFFAERPEGSVSTLKIQRTQQEDSAVYLCASRGTEGGDEQYFGPGTRLTVT.

This clonotype was counted many times. In nucleotides, the CDR3 is TGCAGTGCTGAGGAGCAGACAGGCGAAAAACTGTTTTTT. Translated: CSAEEQTGEKLFF. V and J are TRBV20-1 and TRBJ1-4; a possible D gene is TRBD1 (6 bases). CDR1 is DFQATT, CDR2 SNEGSKA, per germline (reference sequence). The length of the CDR3 is 13 residues. Trimming took 5 bases from V and 8 from J, leaving 15 bases between them.

This clonotype was counted ten times or more. The rearrangement uses TRBV7-3 and TRBJ2-5; the D is unclear. CDR1 and CDR2 (germline): SGHTA, FQGTGA. This CDR3 has 13 amino acids. With 0 bases removed from V and 2 bases from J, the gap between germline ends came to 4 bases. CDR3: CASSLTRQETQYF. DNA for the CDR3: TGTGCCAGCAGCTTAACTAGGCAAGAGACCCAGTACTTC.

The chain combines TRBV11-3 with TRBJ2-1, with 9 bases lining up with TRBD2. With V trimmed by 6 bases and J by 6 bases, 9 bases remained unmatched. Germline CDR1 is SGHNT and CDR2 is YENEEA. There are 15 residues in the CDR3. The CDR3 sequence: CASSPRAGGTNEQFF. The DNA of the CDR3 is TGTGCCAGCAGTCCTCGAGCGGGAGGCACCAATGAGCAGTTCTTC.

In this sample, this clonotype turned up a few times. V usage is TRBV6-6 and J usage is TRBJ2-1; D is possibly TRBD2 (6 bases). The CDR3 extends over 12 amino acids. Trimming cost V 5 bases and J 12 bases, with 14 bases left between them. CDR1 is MNHNY, CDR2 SVGAGI, per germline (reference sequence). The CDR3 is CASSLEGRGQFF. CDR3 sequence (DNA): TGTGCCAGCAGTCTGGAGGGGAGAGGGCAGTTCTTC.